This T cell receptor beta chain was sequenced during a study of blood T cell repertoires in COVID-19. Trimming at V came to 4 bases and at J to 6 bases, leaving 10 bases not matched to a gene. CDR3 length equals 15 residues. Germline V gene lookup returns CDR1 LGHDT and CDR2 YNNKEL (reference sequence). Profiled with immunoSEQ multiplex PCR; TCRdb holds only in-frame clones, not every one. The sample lists around 250,000 clones, less than 90% occurring once. The chain links TRBV3-1 (or the pseudogene TRBV3-2) to TRBJ2-7; 9 bases are shared with TRBD2. This sequence was found in a man in his 60s who had recovered from COVID-19. The material sequenced was peripheral blood. The CDR3 is CASSRWAREGAEQYF. The CDR3 DNA follows: TGTGCCAGCAGCCGGTGGGCGCGGGAGGGGGCCGAGCAGTACTTC.